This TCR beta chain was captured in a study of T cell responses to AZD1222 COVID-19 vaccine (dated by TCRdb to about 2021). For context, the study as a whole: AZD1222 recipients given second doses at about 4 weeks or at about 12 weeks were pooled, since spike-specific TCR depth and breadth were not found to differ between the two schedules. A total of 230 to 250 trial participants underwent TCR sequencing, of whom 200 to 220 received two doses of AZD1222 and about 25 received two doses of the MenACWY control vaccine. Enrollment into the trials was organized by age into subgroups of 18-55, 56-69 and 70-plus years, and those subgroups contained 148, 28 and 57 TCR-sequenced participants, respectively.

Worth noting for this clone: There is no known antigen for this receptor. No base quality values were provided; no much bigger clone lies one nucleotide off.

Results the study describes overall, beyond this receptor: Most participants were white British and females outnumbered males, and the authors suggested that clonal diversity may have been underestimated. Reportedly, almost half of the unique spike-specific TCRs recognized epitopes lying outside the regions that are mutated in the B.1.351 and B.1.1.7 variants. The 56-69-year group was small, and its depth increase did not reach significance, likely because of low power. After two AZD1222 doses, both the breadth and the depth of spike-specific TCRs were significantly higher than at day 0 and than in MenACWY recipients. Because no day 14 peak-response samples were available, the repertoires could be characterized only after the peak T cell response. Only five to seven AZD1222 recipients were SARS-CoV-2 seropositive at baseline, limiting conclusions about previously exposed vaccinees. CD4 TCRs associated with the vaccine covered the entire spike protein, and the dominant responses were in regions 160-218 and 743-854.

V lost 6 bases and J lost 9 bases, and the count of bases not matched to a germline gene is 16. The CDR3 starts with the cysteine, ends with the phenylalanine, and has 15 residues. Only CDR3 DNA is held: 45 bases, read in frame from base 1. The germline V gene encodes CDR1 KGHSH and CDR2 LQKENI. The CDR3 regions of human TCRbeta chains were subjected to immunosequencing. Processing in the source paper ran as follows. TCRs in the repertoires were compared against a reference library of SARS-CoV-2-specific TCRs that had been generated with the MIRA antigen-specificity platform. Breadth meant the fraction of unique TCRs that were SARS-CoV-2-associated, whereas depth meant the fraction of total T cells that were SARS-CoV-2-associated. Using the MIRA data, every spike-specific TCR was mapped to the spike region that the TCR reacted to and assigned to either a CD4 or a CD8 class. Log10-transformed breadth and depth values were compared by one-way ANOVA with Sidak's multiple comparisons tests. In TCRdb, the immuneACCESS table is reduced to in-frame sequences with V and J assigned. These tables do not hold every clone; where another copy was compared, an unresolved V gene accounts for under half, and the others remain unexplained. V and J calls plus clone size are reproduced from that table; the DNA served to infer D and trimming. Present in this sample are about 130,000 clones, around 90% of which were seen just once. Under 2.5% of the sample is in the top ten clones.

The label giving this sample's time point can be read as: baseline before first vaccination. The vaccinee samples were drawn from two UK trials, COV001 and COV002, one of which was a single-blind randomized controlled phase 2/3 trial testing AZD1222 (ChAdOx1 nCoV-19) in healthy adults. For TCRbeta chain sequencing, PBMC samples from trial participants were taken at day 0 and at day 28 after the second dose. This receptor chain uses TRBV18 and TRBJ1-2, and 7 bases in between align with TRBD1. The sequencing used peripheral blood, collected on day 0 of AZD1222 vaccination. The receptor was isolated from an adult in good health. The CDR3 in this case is CASSLGQTELLRYTF. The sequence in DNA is TGTGCCAGCTCGTTGGGACAGACAGAGCTCCTTCGCTACACCTTC.